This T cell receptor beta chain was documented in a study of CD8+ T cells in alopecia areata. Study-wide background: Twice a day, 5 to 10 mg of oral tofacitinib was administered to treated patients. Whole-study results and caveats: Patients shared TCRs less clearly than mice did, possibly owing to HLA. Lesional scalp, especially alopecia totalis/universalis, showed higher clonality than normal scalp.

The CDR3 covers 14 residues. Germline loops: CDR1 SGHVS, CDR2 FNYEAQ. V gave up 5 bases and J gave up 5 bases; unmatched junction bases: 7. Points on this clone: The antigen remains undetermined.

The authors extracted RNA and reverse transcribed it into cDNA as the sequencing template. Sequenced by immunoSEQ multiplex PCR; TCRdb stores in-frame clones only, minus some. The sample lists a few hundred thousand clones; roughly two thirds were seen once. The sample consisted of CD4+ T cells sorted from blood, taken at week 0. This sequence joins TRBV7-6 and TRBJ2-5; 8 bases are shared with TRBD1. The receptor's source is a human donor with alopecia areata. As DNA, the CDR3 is TGTGCCAGCAGCAGATGGACAGGGAGGGAGACCCAGTACTTC. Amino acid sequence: CASSRWTGRETQYF.